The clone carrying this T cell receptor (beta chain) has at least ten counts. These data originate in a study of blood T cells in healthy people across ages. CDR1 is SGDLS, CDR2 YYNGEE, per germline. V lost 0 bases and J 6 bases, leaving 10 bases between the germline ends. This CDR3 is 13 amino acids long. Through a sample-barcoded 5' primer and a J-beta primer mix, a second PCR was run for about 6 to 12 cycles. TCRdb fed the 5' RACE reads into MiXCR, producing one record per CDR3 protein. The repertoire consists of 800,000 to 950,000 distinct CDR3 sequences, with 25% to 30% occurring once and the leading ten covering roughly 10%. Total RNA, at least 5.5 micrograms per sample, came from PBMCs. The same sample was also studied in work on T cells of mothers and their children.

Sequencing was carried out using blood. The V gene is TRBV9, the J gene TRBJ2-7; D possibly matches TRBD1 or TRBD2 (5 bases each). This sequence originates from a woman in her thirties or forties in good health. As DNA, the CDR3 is TGTGCCAGCAGCGTAGCGCAGGGACCCGAGCAGTACTTC. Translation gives CASSVAQGPEQYF.